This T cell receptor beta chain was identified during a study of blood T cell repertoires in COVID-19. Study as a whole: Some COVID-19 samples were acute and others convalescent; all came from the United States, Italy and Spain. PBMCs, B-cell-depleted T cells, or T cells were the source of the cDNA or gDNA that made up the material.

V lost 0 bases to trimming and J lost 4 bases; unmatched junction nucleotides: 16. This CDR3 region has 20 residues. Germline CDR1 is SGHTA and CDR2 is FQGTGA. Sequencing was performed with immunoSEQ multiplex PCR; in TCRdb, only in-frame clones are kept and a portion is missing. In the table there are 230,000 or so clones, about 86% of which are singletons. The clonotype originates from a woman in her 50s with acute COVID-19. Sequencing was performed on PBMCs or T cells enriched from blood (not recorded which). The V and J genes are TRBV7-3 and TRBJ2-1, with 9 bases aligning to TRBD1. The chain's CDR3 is CASSLTGTGFSPKPYNEQFF. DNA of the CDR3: TGTGCCAGCAGCTTAACGGGGACAGGGTTTTCGCCAAAGCCGTACAATGAGCAGTTCTTC.